Each of the 26 T cell receptor beta chains below was sequenced from the same sample in a study of blood T cell repertoires in COVID-19 (TCRdb year 2020). The library was obtained by the immunoSEQ multiplex PCR assay. What TCRdb holds here is the immuneACCESS table cut down to in-frame rearrangements. Part of the clones is not present; checked against another copy, under half of the missing clones reflect an unresolved V gene, and the others are unexplained. This sample holds 150,000 to 180,000 clones; 65% to 90% were observed only once. The ten largest account for roughly 8.9% of the sample. Sequencing input: peripheral blood. These TCRs come from a woman between 45 and 65 years old with acute or convalescent COVID-19.

J is TRBJ2-5 and V is TRBV19; TRBD1 might be the D (6 bases). CDR3 length: 18 residues. The germline gives CDR1 LNHDA, CDR2 SQIVND (reference sequence). Trimming removed 6 bases at V and 2 bases at J, with 25 bases between. As DNA, the CDR3 is TGTGCCAGTAGCGATGGGGGCCGGGGTAAGAAGATGCAAGAGACCCAGTACTTC. Translated: CASSDGGRGKKMQETQYF.

The chain is built from TRBV6-2 or TRBV6-3 and TRBJ2-1; the D gene is possibly TRBD2 (6 bases). This CDR3 contains 11 residues. V was trimmed by 6 bases and J by 10 bases, leaving 10 bases between them. In germline, CDR1 is MNHEY, CDR2 SVGEGT. CDR3: CASSPAGEQFF. CDR3 DNA: TGTGCCAGCAGCCCCGCGGGGGAGCAGTTCTTC.

V and J are TRBV29-1 and TRBJ2-3, with D perhaps TRBD1 (7 bases). The CDR3 consists of 13 residues. Between the trimmed V and J ends, which lost 6 bases and 1 base, there was a span of 11 bases. Germline lookup yields CDR1 SQVTM and CDR2 ANQGSEA. CDR3 bases: TGCAGCGTCCTCAGGGGGGGCACAGATACGCAGTATTTT. This sequence encodes CSVLRGGTDTQYF.

The CDR3 region is CSVEAPHVNTEAFF. In DNA form, the CDR3 reads TGCAGCGTTGAGGCCCCTCACGTAAACACTGAAGCTTTCTTT. This sequence joins TRBV29-1 and TRBJ1-1; D unclear. Trimming took 3 bases from V and 2 from J, leaving 13 bases between them. The CDR3 spans 14 residues. Germline V gene lookup returns CDR1 SQVTM and CDR2 ANQGSEA.

The chain couples TRBV3-1 (or the pseudogene TRBV3-2) to TRBJ2-2; 14 bases map to TRBD2. This CDR3 has 16 residues. In germline, CDR1 is LGHDT, CDR2 YNNKEL (reference sequence). After removal of 4 bases from V and 5 bases from J, the junction contained 3 bases not matched to a gene. The CDR3 DNA reads TGTGCCAGCAGCCGACTAGCGGGGGGGCGGACCGGGGAGCTGTTTTTT. It is translated as CASSRLAGGRTGELFF.

This sequence joins TRBV18 and TRBJ2-1, with a weak D call TRBD2 (5 bases). CDR3 length: 12 amino acids. In germline, CDR1 is KGHSH, CDR2 LQKENI. V dropped 3 bases and J dropped 8 bases, with 8 bases sitting between them. The CDR3 sequence: CASSPSRDEQFF. In nucleotides, the CDR3 is TGTGCCAGCTCACCCTCGAGGGATGAGCAGTTCTTC.

This chain joins TRBV4-2 and TRBJ1-6; D is unclear. Per germline, CDR1 LGHNA and CDR2 YNFKEQ. This CDR3 region has 15 residues. V lost 5 bases, J lost 7 bases, and 15 bases lay in between. The CDR3 bases are TGTGCCAGCAGCAACGGGTATGGCAGCAATTCACCCCTCCACTTT. Translation: CASSNGYGSNSPLHF.

The chain employs TRBV19 and TRBJ1-1, with D perhaps TRBD1 (5 bases). The CDR3 runs to 13 residues. In germline, CDR1 is LNHDA, CDR2 SQIVND (reference sequence). Trimming took 4 bases from V and 1 from J, leaving 7 bases between them. In nucleotides, the CDR3 is TGTGCCAGTAGTAACAGGCCGAACACTGAAGCTTTCTTT. Translated: CASSNRPNTEAFF.

The chain joins TRBV9 to TRBJ2-1; 8 nucleotides align to TRBD1. V trimming: 4 bases; J trimming: 4 bases; junction bases outside the gene matches: 7. This CDR3 contains 15 residues. Per germline, CDR1 SGDLS and CDR2 YYNGEE. The CDR3 bases are TGTGCCAGCAGCAACCGGGACAGGACATACAATGAGCAGTTCTTC. Translating gives CASSNRDRTYNEQFF.

V and J are TRBV6-5 and TRBJ1-5; D is possibly TRBD1 (5 bases). The CDR3 length is 14 residues. Trimming took 7 bases from V and 9 from J, leaving 19 bases between them. The germline V gene has CDR1 MNHEY and CDR2 SVGAGI. CDR3 in amino acids: CASTLSGVGRPQHF. CDR3 DNA sequence: TGTGCCAGCACCCTATCGGGGGTCGGGCGGCCCCAGCATTTT.

V is TRBV5-6 and J is TRBJ1-2, with TRBD1 as a possible D gene (6 bases). Trimming took 6 bases from V and 6 from J, leaving 18 bases between them. Germline V gene data show CDR1 as SGHDT and CDR2 as YYEEEE. The CDR3 extends over 14 amino acids. The CDR3 is CASTSPGGGDGYTF. The CDR3 DNA reads TGTGCCAGCACCTCCCCCGGGGGGGGCGATGGCTACACCTTC.

This clone was picked up a small number of times. The chain couples TRBV28 to TRBJ1-4; the D gene is possibly TRBD1 (5 bases). Trimming removed 10 bases from V and 8 bases from J, with 20 bases in between. The germline V gene encodes CDR1 MDHEN and CDR2 SYDVKM. The CDR3 sequence is 14 residues long. The CDR3: CATDSPVPGEKLFF. The CDR3 region has the DNA TGTGCCACCGACAGTCCGGTTCCCGGCGAAAAACTGTTTTTT.

The gene calls are TRBV6-5 and TRBJ1-5; 7 bases are shared with TRBD1. The CDR3 is made up of 14 amino acids. CDR1 is MNHEY and CDR2 is SVGAGI in the germline V gene. V lost 6 bases and J lost 6; bases outside the gene matches: 8. CDR3 residues: CASSGDRAGQPQHF. The CDR3, as DNA: TGTGCCAGCAGCGGAGACAGGGCGGGTCAGCCCCAGCATTTT.

The table lists this clone with a few counts. V is TRBV10-3 and J is TRBJ2-7, with D perhaps matching TRBD2 (5 bases). The germline CDR1 and CDR2 sequences are ENHRY and SYGVKD. The germline V and J ends were trimmed by 9 bases and 3 bases, with 12 bases remaining between them. CDR3 length: 12 residues. The CDR3: CAIHAGNYEQYF. CDR3 nucleotides: TGTGCCATTCACGCGGGCAACTACGAGCAGTACTTC.

The genes are TRBV6-6 and TRBJ1-1, with no clear D. Germline V gene sequence: CDR1 MNHNY, CDR2 SVGAGI (reference sequence). This CDR3 is built from 13 residues. The ends were cut back, 2 bases at V and 4 bases at J, with 8 bases in the middle. CDR3 nucleotides: TGTGCCAGCAGTTACCCGGAGGGCACTGAAGCTTTCTTT. This codes for CASSYPEGTEAFF.

This chain joins TRBV27 and TRBJ1-2; 7 positions agree with TRBD1. Per the germline V gene, CDR1 is MNHEY and CDR2 is SMNVEV (reference sequence). V was clipped by 3 bases and J by 4 bases; unmatched bases: 5. This CDR3 has 14 amino acids. CDR3 amino acids: CASSFGGQPYGYTF. CDR3 in DNA: TGTGCCAGCAGTTTTGGGGGACAGCCCTATGGCTACACCTTC.

The rearrangement joins TRBV7-8 to TRBJ1-5; D gene uncertain. Germline V gene data show CDR1 as SGHVS and CDR2 as FQNEAQ. V lost 1 base, J lost 6 bases, and 7 bases lay in between. CDR3 length: 13 amino acids. The CDR3 bases are TGTGCCAGCAGCTTAGGGGGAGGTCAGCCCCAGCATTTT. The encoded protein is CASSLGGGQPQHF.

The CDR3 loop reads CATSDSGHRNTEAFF. In DNA, the CDR3 is TGTGCCACCAGTGATTCGGGACACAGGAACACTGAAGCTTTCTTT. The chain couples TRBV24-1 to TRBJ1-1, with a tentative D call TRBD1 (6 bases). Germline CDR1 and CDR2: KGHDR and SFDVKD. Trimming removed 2 bases at V and 1 base at J, with 10 bases between. The CDR3 has 15 residues.

Here the CDR3 reads CASIGGVYNEQFF. CDR3 bases: TGTGCCAGTATCGGCGGAGTATACAATGAGCAGTTCTTC. The chain combines TRBV19 with TRBJ2-1; no clear D gene. This CDR3 contains 13 residues. Trimming stripped 7 bases from V and 4 bases from J, with 11 bases between. Germline V gene lookup returns CDR1 LNHDA and CDR2 SQIVND (reference sequence). The full variable domain, completed using reference TRBV19 and TRBJ2-1, is DGGITQSPKYLFRKEGQNVTLSCEQNLNHDAMYWYRQDPGQGLRLIYYSQIVNDFQKGDIAEGYSVSREKKESFPLTVTSAQKNPTAFYLCASIGGVYNEQFFGPGTRLTVL.

The chain combines TRBV5-6 with TRBJ1-5; D uncertain. CDR1 is SGHDT, CDR2 YYEEEE, per germline. This CDR3 region has 16 residues. V gave up 3 bases and J gave up 3 bases, with 16 bases separating them. The chain's CDR3 is CASSSTSDGDNQPQHF. Written as DNA, the CDR3 is TGTGCCAGCAGCTCTACCTCGGACGGGGACAATCAGCCCCAGCATTTT. The variable domain in full, with the rest retrieved from reference TRBV5-6 and TRBJ1-5, is DAGVTQSPTHLIKTRGQQVTLRCSPKSGHDTVSWYQQALGQGPQFIFQYYEEEERQRGNFPDRFSGHQFPNYSSELNVNALLLGDSALYLCASSSTSDGDNQPQHFGDGTRLSIL.

This clone is termed medium-sized. The chain is built from TRBV23-1 and TRBJ1-6, with D possibly being TRBD1 (6 bases). TRBV23-1 qualifies as an ORF whose function is uncertain. This CDR3 comprises 16 residues. The V gene lost 6 bases and the J gene lost 5 bases, with 17 bases spanning the gap. Written as DNA, the CDR3 is TGCGCCAGCAGGCGGGGGGGCAGGGTCGATAATTCACCCCTCCACTTT. Its translation is CASRRGGRVDNSPLHF.

This chain connects TRBV4-2 to TRBJ1-2; no clear D. Per the germline V gene, CDR1 is LGHNA and CDR2 is YNFKEQ. This CDR3 is built from 15 residues. V was pared by 0 bases and J by 2 bases, with 10 bases between. For the CDR3, the DNA is TGTGCCAGCAGCCAAGAGCCCCAGGAAAACTATGGCTACACCTTC. It yields the protein CASSQEPQENYGYTF.

The chain employs TRBV6-5 and TRBJ2-3; 8 nucleotides line up with TRBD2. This CDR3 contains 11 residues. The germline gives CDR1 MNHEY, CDR2 SVGAGI. With V trimmed by 5 bases and J by 12 bases, 4 bases remained unmatched. The CDR3 DNA sequence: TGTGCCAGCAGTCTGGGACTAGTTCAGTATTTT. This gives the protein CASSLGLVQYF.

The chain links TRBV6-5 to TRBJ2-3, with 7 bases identical to TRBD2. Looked up from germline, CDR1 is MNHEY and CDR2 is SVGAGI. CDR3 length: 15 residues. Trimming at V came to 6 bases and at J to 0 bases, leaving 6 bases not matched to a gene. CDR3 amino acids: CASRLSGASTDTQYF. The CDR3 region has the DNA TGTGCCAGCAGGCTAAGCGGGGCTAGCACAGATACGCAGTATTTT.

This rearrangement joins TRBV6-2 or TRBV6-3 to TRBJ1-6, with no clear D. V gave up 0 bases and J gave up 10 bases, with 4 bases separating them. The CDR3 consists of 12 residues. CDR1 is MNHEY, CDR2 SVGEGT, per germline. CDR3 coding DNA: TGTGCCAGCAGTTACTCGCGGTCACCCCTCCACTTT. Protein sequence: CASSYSRSPLHF.

The chain couples TRBV30 to TRBJ2-4; TRBD2 might be the D (6 bases). Germline CDR1 and CDR2: GTSNPN and SVGIG (reference sequence). CDR3 length: 15 residues. Trimming took off 5 bases at V and 1 base at J, with 15 bases between the two ends. CDR3 residues: CAWEDPGVAKNIQYF. CDR3 bases: TGTGCCTGGGAAGACCCGGGAGTCGCCAAAAACATTCAGTACTTC.